In its sample, the clone carrying this TCR beta chain was seen a few times. The data are from a study of identical twins. The CDR3 is made up of 13 amino acids. V shed 10 bases and J shed 3 bases, with 12 bases lying between them. Germline V gives CDR1 MNHNS, CDR2 SASEGT. MiXCR, run by TCRdb on the 5' RACE reads, gives a single entry per CDR3 protein. Counted here are about 280,000 distinct CDR3 sequences, more than 6.5% occurring once; the ten biggest clones make up approximately 2.1%. This sample also belongs to another study, concerning yellow fever vaccine responses in identical twins.

The TCR was taken from a woman between 18 and 30 years old in good health. The specimen was memory (CD45RO+) T cells sorted from blood. This rearrangement joins TRBV6-1 to TRBJ1-4; D is unresolved. The CDR3 loop is CATAGIANEKLFF. The CDR3 DNA sequence: TGTGCCACCGCGGGGATAGCTAATGAAAAACTGTTTTTT.